A single sample is the source of the 30 T cell receptor beta chains below, sequenced in a study of blood T cell repertoires in COVID-19. Repertoires were generated with immunoSEQ multiplex PCR, while TCRdb's copy carries only in-frame clones and drops some. The data show 130,000 to 150,000 clones, with 84% seen just once and 5.5% to 8% held by the top ten. Sequenced material: peripheral blood. The receptors were gathered from a human donor in a cohort sampled during active COVID-19.

This clone was detected a few times. The rearrangement uses TRBV4-1 and TRBJ1-4; D is undetermined. CDR3 size: 15 residues. V was cut by 5 bases and J by 7 bases, with 17 bases left in between. CDR1 MGHRA and CDR2 YSYEKL come from the germline V gene. CDR3 loop: CASSMNGLNIEKLFF. CDR3 nucleotide sequence: TGCGCCAGCAGCATGAATGGCCTTAATATTGAAAAACTGTTTTTT.

The genes are TRBV15 and TRBJ2-3, with 9 bases identical to TRBD2. With V trimmed by 8 bases and J by 4 bases, 7 bases remained unmatched. The CDR3 sequence is 14 residues long. The germline gives CDR1 LNHNV, CDR2 YYDKDF (reference sequence). The CDR3: CATRRGGVSDTQYF. As DNA, the CDR3 is TGTGCCACCCGCCGCGGGGGGGTGTCAGATACGCAGTATTTT.

As for this clone: Other DNA sequences in this sample translate to the same CDR3. This chain joins TRBV5-6 and TRBJ2-1; TRBD2 aligns across 11 bases. The CDR3 sequence is 15 residues long. Losses at the gene ends were 2 bases for V and 5 bases for J; bases not matched to a gene: 3. The germline gives CDR1 SGHDT, CDR2 YYEEEE. CDR3 in DNA: TGTGCCAGCAGCTTCTCTAGCGGGGGGAACAATGAGCAGTTCTTC. It yields the protein CASSFSSGGNNEQFF.

V and J are TRBV5-1 and TRBJ2-7; no clear D gene. This CDR3 is 13 amino acids long. The V and J ends lost 3 bases and 2 bases respectively, with 9 bases between them. The germline CDR1 and CDR2 sequences are SGHRS and YFSETQ. DNA of the CDR3: TGCGCCAGCAGCTCGTCTACCACCTACGAGCAGTACTTC. Protein: CASSSSTTYEQYF. Looking up the rest from reference TRBV5-1 and TRBJ2-7 gives the full variable domain: KAGVTQTPRYLIKTRGQQVTLSCSPISGHRSVSWYQQTPGQGLQFLFEYFSETQRNKGNFPGRFSGRQFSNSRSEMNVSTLELGDSALYLCASSSSTTYEQYFGPGTRLTVT.

The chain combines TRBV28 with TRBJ1-1; no clear D. This CDR3 has 14 amino acids. Trimming stripped 2 bases from V and 0 bases from J, with 7 bases between. Looked up from germline, CDR1 is MDHEN and CDR2 is SYDVKM. This CDR3 reads CASSLQILNTEAFF. Written as DNA, the CDR3 is TGTGCCAGCAGTTTACAAATTTTGAACACTGAAGCTTTCTTT.

The chain uses TRBV4-1 and TRBJ2-1; 8 bases match TRBD2. Looked up from germline, CDR1 is MGHRA and CDR2 is YSYEKL. The ends lost 0 bases at V and 5 bases at J; junction bases unmatched: 15. This CDR3 is 19 amino acids long. The CDR3 nucleotides are TGCGCCAGCAGCCAAGACTCCTCGGGAGCGGGGGCCGACGACAATGAGCAGTTCTTC. The encoded protein is CASSQDSSGAGADDNEQFF.

This clone came up a few times. The chain is built from TRBV29-1 and TRBJ2-7; weak D call: TRBD2 (6 bases). Germline V gives CDR1 SQVTM, CDR2 ANQGSEA. This CDR3 is 12 amino acids long. V dropped 6 bases and J dropped 5 bases, with 14 bases sitting between them. The CDR3 DNA reads as TGCAGCGTCCTCCGGGGGACGGACGAGCAGTACTTC. Translated, it gives CSVLRGTDEQYF.

The rearrangement joins TRBV28 to TRBJ1-1, with D possibly TRBD1 on 6 matching bases. Germline V CDR1 and CDR2: MDHEN, SYDVKM. Deletions cut 4 bases from V and 5 bases from J, with 11 bases between. The CDR3 totals 13 residues. The CDR3 protein is CASSSGGRTEAFF. The CDR3, as DNA: TGTGCCAGCAGTTCCGGGGGGCGGACTGAAGCTTTCTTT.

This chain connects TRBV30 to TRBJ2-2, with 7 bases matching TRBD1. Germline loops: CDR1 GTSNPN, CDR2 SVGIG (reference sequence). This CDR3 is 14 amino acids long. The V segment lost 4 bases and the J segment 2 bases; nucleotides outside the gene matches: 4. In nucleotides, the CDR3 is TGTGCCTGGAAGGGGGCTCCCAACACCGGGGAGCTGTTTTTT. It translates to CAWKGAPNTGELFF.

The gene calls are TRBV6-5 and TRBJ2-7; D is unclear. The CDR3 sequence is 15 residues long. Germline loops: CDR1 MNHEY, CDR2 SVGAGI. V was cut by 0 bases and J by 4 bases, with 13 bases left in between. The CDR3 nucleotides read TGTGCCAGCAGTTACTCGGTTGCTCGCGTTTACGAGCAGTACTTC. Residues: CASSYSVARVYEQYF.

The chain couples TRBV21-1 to TRBJ1-6. TRBV21-1 is classified as a pseudogene. This CDR3 has 16 residues. CDR3 nucleotide sequence: TGTGCCAGCAGCAAAGCGCATGGGACTACTAATTCACCCCTCCACTTT. Amino acid sequence: CASSKAHGTTNSPLHF.

This clone was observed once. The rearrangement links TRBV7-3 to TRBJ1-1; D ambiguous. The CDR3 loop spans 14 amino acids. Germline CDR1 is SGHTA and CDR2 is FQGTGA. The V end was cut by 5 bases, the J end by 2 bases, with 12 bases between. CDR3 protein: CASSVSSGNTEAFF. The CDR3 nucleotides read TGTGCCAGCAGCGTCTCATCAGGTAACACTGAAGCTTTCTTT.

V gene TRBV6-2 or TRBV6-3 combines with J gene TRBJ2-1; possibly TRBD1 for D (6 bases). This CDR3 region has 14 residues. Trimming shortened V by 6 bases and J by 0 bases, and 9 bases separated the two germline ends. CDR1 and CDR2 from the germline V gene are MNHEY and SVGEGT. The CDR3 DNA is TGTGCCAGCAGCGGACAGTCCTCCTACAATGAGCAGTTCTTC. It specifies CASSGQSSYNEQFF.

This sequence joins TRBV9 and TRBJ2-1; 9 nucleotides agree with TRBD2. J lost 9 bases, V lost 0 bases, and 1 base had no gene match. Germline CDR1 reads SGDLS; CDR2 reads YYNGEE. The length of the CDR3 is 13 residues. The CDR3 protein is CASSVGSGSEQFF. Written as DNA, the CDR3 is TGTGCCAGCAGCGTAGGTAGCGGGAGTGAGCAGTTCTTC. The whole variable domain, remainder taken from reference TRBV9 and TRBJ2-1, is DSGVTQTPKHLITATGQRVTLRCSPRSGDLSVYWYQQSLDQGLQFLIQYYNGEERAKGNILERFSAQQFPDLHSELNLSSLELGDSALYFCASSVGSGSEQFFGPGTRLTVL.

The chain carries TRBV15 and TRBJ2-7, with D tentatively TRBD1 (6 bases). The V gene's germline CDR1 is LNHNV and CDR2 YYDKDF (reference sequence). The CDR3 length is 14 residues. V lost 0 bases to trimming and J lost 3 bases, with 9 bases between them. The CDR3 nucleotides are TGTGCCACCAGCAGAGAGTCGGACAGCTACGAGCAGTACTTC. This gives the protein CATSRESDSYEQYF.

The table lists this clone with a count of one. The genes are TRBV19 and TRBJ1-2; TRBD1 agrees at 7 bases. CDR1 and CDR2 from the germline V gene are LNHDA and SQIVND (reference sequence). J gave up 4 bases and V 3 bases, and 8 bases lay outside the gene matches. The CDR3 consists of 15 residues. The CDR3 loop is CASSISSDRTYGYTF. CDR3 DNA: TGTGCCAGTAGTATTTCCTCGGACAGGACCTATGGCTACACCTTC.

V is TRBV29-1 and J is TRBJ2-3, with a possible D match to TRBD2 (6 bases). Germline V gene lookup returns CDR1 SQVTM and CDR2 ANQGSEA. V was shortened by 8 bases and J by 2 bases, with 14 bases between the two germline ends. The CDR3 loop spans 13 amino acids. CDR3 amino acids: CSIRESPTDTQYF. CDR3 sequence (DNA): TGCAGCATTCGGGAGTCCCCCACAGATACGCAGTATTTT.

V usage is TRBV19 and J usage is TRBJ2-4; D may be TRBD1 (5 bases). V was shortened by 2 bases and J by 9 bases, with 17 bases between the two germline ends. Germline CDR1 LNHDA, CDR2 SQIVND (reference sequence). This CDR3 contains 15 residues. CDR3 sequence reads: CASSIRGDSLSIQYF. In DNA form, the CDR3 reads TGTGCCAGTAGTATAAGGGGTGATAGCTTATCCATTCAGTACTTC.

The V and J genes are TRBV3-1 (or the pseudogene TRBV3-2) and TRBJ1-3, with a tentative D call TRBD1 (6 bases). The CDR3 loop spans 17 amino acids. The germline gives CDR1 LGHDT, CDR2 YNNKEL (reference sequence). The V end lost 4 bases, the J end lost 0 bases, and 16 bases lay between the germline ends. Here the CDR3 DNA reads TGTGCCAGCAGCCCTTCGACAGGACTCAGCTCTGGAAACACCATATATTTT. Translated, it gives CASSPSTGLSSGNTIYF.

CDR3 DNA sequence: TGTGCCAGCAGCGCAGGGTTTAATGAAAAACTGTTTTTT. Its translation is CASSAGFNEKLFF. The V and J genes are TRBV9 and TRBJ1-4; the D gene is possibly TRBD1 (5 bases). V was clipped by 3 bases and J by 4 bases, with 7 bases between them. The germline gives CDR1 SGDLS, CDR2 YYNGEE. This CDR3 has 13 amino acids. The full variable domain, its missing parts supplied by reference TRBV9 and TRBJ1-4, is DSGVTQTPKHLITATGQRVTLRCSPRSGDLSVYWYQQSLDQGLQFLIQYYNGEERAKGNILERFSAQQFPDLHSELNLSSLELGDSALYFCASSAGFNEKLFFGSGTQLSVL.

This chain joins TRBV4-1 and TRBJ2-7; D might be TRBD1 (6 bases). Trimming cost V 7 bases and J 1 base, with 20 bases left between them. The V gene's germline CDR1 is MGHRA and CDR2 YSYEKL. This CDR3 has 16 amino acids. The chain's CDR3 is CASTRGGLDTSYEQYF. The CDR3 DNA follows: TGCGCCAGCACCCGAGGGGGATTGGACACGTCCTACGAGCAGTACTTC.

The chain is built from TRBV5-6 and TRBJ1-2, with TRBD1 matching over 8 bases. CDR1 SGHDT and CDR2 YYEEEE come from the germline V gene. V lost 4 bases to trimming and J lost 0 bases; unmatched junction nucleotides: 5. The CDR3 has 15 amino acids. The CDR3 nucleotides are TGTGCCAGCAGCACTCAGGGACAGGCTAACTATGGCTACACCTTC. It specifies CASSTQGQANYGYTF.

This clone was seen a few times. This rearrangement joins TRBV15 to TRBJ1-2, with D unresolved. This CDR3 spans 15 amino acids. V was pared by 1 base and J by 7 bases, with 16 bases between. The germline V gene has CDR1 LNHNV and CDR2 YYDKDF (reference sequence). The CDR3 DNA reads TGTGCCACCAGCAGAGTAAGAAACGGGGTTGGTGGCTACACCTTC. This translates into CATSRVRNGVGGYTF.

V usage is TRBV19 and J usage is TRBJ1-1, with D perhaps TRBD1 (5 bases). Deletions cut 3 bases from V and 5 bases from J, with 13 bases between. This CDR3 is built from 14 residues. Germline CDR1 reads LNHDA; CDR2 reads SQIVND (reference sequence). The CDR3: CASSILLGGTEAFF. The CDR3 DNA reads TGTGCCAGTAGTATCCTCCTGGGGGGAACTGAAGCTTTCTTT.

The V call is TRBV5-4, the J call TRBJ2-7; 11 nucleotides align to TRBD2. V lost 2 bases and J lost 2; bases outside the gene matches: 0. Germline CDR1 and CDR2: SGHNT and YYREEE (reference sequence). The CDR3 has 14 residues. The DNA for the CDR3 is TGTGCCAGCAGCTTTAGCGGGGGGGCCTACGAGCAGTACTTC. The encoded protein is CASSFSGGAYEQYF.

The V and J genes are TRBV7-2 and TRBJ2-5; D might be TRBD1 (6 bases). CDR1 is SGHTA and CDR2 is FQGNSA in the germline V gene. CDR3 length equals 14 residues. Trimming shortened V by 6 bases and J by 2 bases, and 13 bases separated the two germline ends. DNA of the CDR3: TGTGCCAGCAGGCCTACAGGGTCTCAAGAGACCCAGTACTTC. Residues: CASRPTGSQETQYF.

The chain has TRBV5-1 and TRBJ2-3; 7 bases agree with TRBD1. Germline V CDR1 and CDR2: SGHRS, YFSETQ. V shed 4 bases, J shed 0 bases, and the junction held 5 bases outside the gene matches. The CDR3 is 15 residues long. As DNA, the CDR3 is TGCGCCAGCAGCAGGGACAGCCCTAGCACAGATACGCAGTATTTT. Amino acid sequence: CASSRDSPSTDTQYF.

The gene calls are TRBV6-6 and TRBJ2-7; 9 positions match TRBD2. Germline CDR1 and CDR2: MNHNY and SVGAGI (reference sequence). This CDR3 contains 15 residues. The V and J ends lost 6 bases and 2 bases, in that order; junction bases with no gene match: 8. CDR3 protein: CASRPTSGGAYEQYF. In DNA form, the CDR3 reads TGTGCCAGCAGACCGACTAGCGGAGGTGCCTACGAGCAGTACTTC.

CDR3 residues: CASSPSDRGGHSPLHF. The DNA of the CDR3 is TGTGCCAGCAGCCCGTCGGACAGGGGGGGACATTCACCCCTCCACTTT. The chain combines TRBV7-6 with TRBJ1-6, with 10 bases aligning to TRBD1. This CDR3 spans 16 amino acids. CDR1 and CDR2 from the germline V gene are SGHVS and FNYEAQ. The V gene end was trimmed by 5 bases and the J gene end by 8 bases; junction bases not matched to a gene: 9.

V usage is TRBV5-6 and J usage is TRBJ1-2, with D uncertain. Germline V gives CDR1 SGHDT, CDR2 YYEEEE. CDR3 length equals 16 residues. Trimming removed 4 bases at V and 3 bases at J, with 19 bases between. The CDR3 coding sequence is TGTGCCAGCAGCGGGAAAACTAGGAATGGAGACTATGGCTACACCTTC. Its translation: CASSGKTRNGDYGYTF.